This T cell receptor (beta chain) was captured by sequencing in a study of cytomegalovirus exposure and HLA in healthy donors. The PCR had 60 Vbeta and 13 Jbeta primers. Sequencing used immunoSEQ multiplex PCR; TCRdb keeps in-frame clones, though not all of them. The sample shows about 130,000 clones, roughly 74% of them seen only once. The sequenced sample consisted of PBMCs. The TCR sequence derives from a man aged 40-50 years in good health and CMV-seronegative.

CDR3 amino acids: CASTQNPGNNEQYF. CDR3 sequence (DNA): TGCGCCAGCACTCAAAATCCGGGGAACAACGAGCAGTACTTC. The V and J genes are TRBV5-1 and TRBJ2-7; D may be TRBD2 (5 bases). CDR1 is SGHRS and CDR2 is YFSETQ in the germline V gene. The CDR3 runs to 14 residues. V lost 6 bases, J lost 5 bases, and 18 bases lay in between. The full variable domain, in which reference TRBV5-1 and TRBJ2-7 provide the parts outside the CDR3, is KAGVTQTPRYLIKTRGQQVTLSCSPISGHRSVSWYQQTPGQGLQFLFEYFSETQRNKGNFPGRFSGRQFSNSRSEMNVSTLELGDSALYLCASTQNPGNNEQYFGPGTRLTVT.